The 24 T cell receptor beta chains listed next were all sequenced from one sample in a study of Ad26.COV2.S vaccination and SARS-CoV-2 variants (TCRdb year 2021). Read against the paper, the sample's treatment or condition label means: some 19 received Ad26.COV2.S at low or high dose, single or two shots; a few received placebo; per-sample allocation not given. For vaccine and placebo recipients, the sequenced repertoires came from samples collected on day 63 after the first injection. The library was built by means of the immunoSEQ multiplex PCR assay. TCRdb's version of the immuneACCESS table is confined to in-frame rearrangements and falls short of the full clone set. An unresolved V gene accounts for under half of the shortfall where checked; the remainder is of unknown origin. The sample includes roughly 350,000 clones, with more than 75% observed a single time. The biggest ten clones account for around 3.6% of the sample.

The sample here was peripheral blood, taken in a trial of Ad26.COV2.S vaccine versus placebo. The receptor source for this set is a person aged 18 to 65 who received the Ad26.COV2.S COVID-19 vaccine or a placebo.

The chain joins TRBV2 to TRBJ2-7; D gene ambiguous. This CDR3 spans 12 amino acids. Germline CDR1 reads SNHLY; CDR2 reads FYNNEI. V shed 7 bases and J shed 2 bases, with 9 bases lying between them. Here the CDR3 DNA reads TGTGCCAGCACAGGAGACGCCTACGAGCAGTACTTC. This translates into CASTGDAYEQYF.

The J gene is TRBJ2-1, the V gene TRBV13; D call uncertain. V was trimmed by 5 bases and J by 4 bases, leaving 12 bases between them. There are 14 residues in the CDR3. Germline-derived CDR1 and CDR2 are PRHDT and FYEKMQ (reference sequence). This chain's CDR3 is CASSLRTVYNEQFF. In DNA form, the CDR3 reads TGTGCCAGCAGCCTCAGGACGGTTTACAATGAGCAGTTCTTC. The entire variable domain, with the rest obtained from reference TRBV13 and TRBJ2-1, is as follows: AAGVIQSPRHLIKEKRETATLKCYPIPRHDTVYWYQQGPGQDPQFLISFYEKMQSDKGSIPDRFSAQQFSDYHSELNMSSLELGDSALYFCASSLRTVYNEQFFGPGTRLTVL.

This clone has only one observation. In DNA form, the CDR3 reads TGTGCCAGCAGCCGACAGGCCAATCAGCCCCAGCATTTT. It translates to CASSRQANQPQHF. This sequence joins TRBV7-8 and TRBJ1-5; a weak D match, TRBD1 (6 bases). The CDR3 has 13 residues. Trimming took 5 bases from V and 3 from J, leaving 8 bases between them. Germline assignment: CDR1 SGHVS and CDR2 FQNEAQ.

This clone was seen only a few times. The chain links TRBV27 to TRBJ1-2; 12 nucleotides match TRBD1. The length of the CDR3 is 15 residues. In germline, CDR1 is MNHEY, CDR2 SMNVEV (reference sequence). J was trimmed by 4 bases and V by 5 bases; bases with no gene match: 5. CDR3 loop: CASSPGQGASYGYTF. CDR3 in DNA: TGTGCCAGCAGTCCGGGACAGGGGGCGAGCTATGGCTACACCTTC.

This clone was counted a single time. The J gene is TRBJ1-5, the V gene TRBV9, with 7 bases that match TRBD1. Germline CDR1 SGDLS, CDR2 YYNGEE. The ends lost 0 bases at V and 7 bases at J; junction bases unmatched: 4. This CDR3 has 14 residues. The CDR3 DNA reads TGTGCCAGCAGCGTAGGCCAGGGGGTCCAGCCCCAGCATTTT. It specifies CASSVGQGVQPQHF.

V usage is TRBV6-2 or TRBV6-3 and J usage is TRBJ2-7, with 9 bases aligning to TRBD1. CDR3 size: 17 residues. Germline CDR1 is MNHEY and CDR2 is SVGEGT. Germline trimming cut 5 bases from V and 3 bases from J; bases unmatched to any gene: 14. CDR3 loop: CASSPLMTGGALYEQYF. CDR3 DNA: TGTGCCAGCAGTCCCCTGATGACAGGGGGTGCCCTCTACGAGCAGTACTTC.

The chain carries TRBV9 and TRBJ2-4, with D maybe TRBD1 (5 bases). Germline-derived CDR1 and CDR2 are SGDLS and YYNGEE. The CDR3 consists of 14 residues. Between the trimmed V and J ends, which lost 0 bases and 8 bases, there was a span of 12 bases. CDR3 region: CASSVESRDDIQYF. CDR3 DNA sequence: TGTGCCAGCAGCGTAGAGTCCAGGGATGACATTCAGTACTTC.

The sample holds a few counts of this clone. The chain recombines TRBV11-3 with TRBJ2-1, with D perhaps given as TRBD1 or TRBD2 (6 bases each). V shed 1 base and J shed 8 bases, with 15 bases lying between them. Germline CDR1 SGHNT, CDR2 YENEEA. The CDR3 runs 15 residues. CDR3 bases: TGTGCCAGCAGCTTAGGACTACCGGGGGCGGATGAGCAGTTCTTC. Protein product: CASSLGLPGADEQFF.

The V call is TRBV5-1, the J call TRBJ2-1; 10 nucleotides line up with TRBD2. V lost 4 bases, J lost 4 bases, and 8 bases stayed unmatched. The CDR3 extends over 16 amino acids. Germline V lookup: CDR1 SGHRS, CDR2 YFSETQ. The CDR3 loop reads CASSARTSGDYNEQFF. The DNA for the CDR3 is TGCGCCAGCAGCGCCCGGACTAGCGGAGATTACAATGAGCAGTTCTTC.

The CDR3, as DNA: TGTGCCAGCAGCTACGACAGGGTTCAGCCCCAGCATTTT. Amino acid sequence: CASSYDRVQPQHF. This chain joins TRBV7-8 and TRBJ1-5, with 7 bases aligning to TRBD1. This CDR3 comprises 13 residues. Germline lookup yields CDR1 SGHVS and CDR2 FQNEAQ. V dropped 4 bases and J dropped 6; count of bases not matched to a gene: 3.

The chain couples TRBV7-9 to TRBJ1-2, with no clear D. Germline loops: CDR1 SEHNR, CDR2 FQNEAQ (reference sequence). V was cut by 4 bases and J by 3 bases, with 12 bases left in between. CDR3 length: 14 residues. The CDR3 DNA is TGTGCCAGCAGCTACCCCGGGATCTACTATGGCTACACCTTC. Translated: CASSYPGIYYGYTF.

The rearrangement uses TRBV11-2 and TRBJ1-4, with D maybe TRBD1 (6 bases). Germline V CDR1 and CDR2: SGHAT, FQNNGV. Trimming pared 2 bases from V and 4 bases from J, leaving 11 bases between. The CDR3 runs 15 residues. The CDR3 spells CASSLRGQNNEKLFF. In nucleotides, the CDR3 is TGTGCCAGCAGCTTACGTGGACAGAATAATGAAAAACTGTTTTTT.

The chain combines TRBV2 with TRBJ2-1; 11 nucleotides line up with TRBD2. J was trimmed by 7 bases and V by 7 bases; bases with no gene match: 6. Germline values: CDR1 SNHLY, CDR2 FYNNEI. There are 14 residues in the CDR3. The CDR3 DNA is TGTGCCAGCAAGAGACTAGCGGGACTTAATGAGCAGTTCTTC. Protein product: CASKRLAGLNEQFF.

The chain employs TRBV5-1 and TRBJ1-1; 11 nucleotides line up with TRBD1. Trimming took 7 bases from V and 6 from J; bases not matched to a gene: 8. Germline CDR1 is SGHRS and CDR2 is YFSETQ. CDR3 length equals 14 residues. This CDR3 reads CASGSGTGGSEAFF. The CDR3 coding sequence is TGCGCCAGCGGCTCCGGGACAGGGGGTTCTGAAGCTTTCTTT. The complete variable domain, with remaining parts taken from reference TRBV5-1 and TRBJ1-1, reads KAGVTQTPRYLIKTRGQQVTLSCSPISGHRSVSWYQQTPGQGLQFLFEYFSETQRNKGNFPGRFSGRQFSNSRSEMNVSTLELGDSALYLCASGSGTGGSEAFFGQGTRLTVV.

The CDR3: CASSAAGPIRSTEAFF. Written as DNA, the CDR3 is TGTGCCAGCAGCGCTGCAGGGCCCATCAGGTCCACTGAAGCTTTCTTT. The chain links TRBV7-3 to TRBJ1-1; a possible D gene is TRBD1 (5 bases). The germline V gene encodes CDR1 SGHTA and CDR2 FQGTGA. The V gene lost 5 bases and the J gene lost 4 bases, with 20 bases spanning the gap. The CDR3 length is 16 residues.

This chain connects TRBV14 to TRBJ1-1; maybe TRBD1 (5 bases). The V gene lost 1 base and the J gene lost 0 bases, with 9 bases spanning the gap. The CDR3 is 15 amino acids. Germline CDR1 SGHDN, CDR2 FVKESK. The CDR3 protein is CASSQGGHMNTEAFF. DNA of the CDR3: TGTGCCAGCAGCCAAGGTGGACATATGAACACTGAAGCTTTCTTT. Combining the CDR3 with reference TRBV14 and TRBJ1-1 gives the whole variable domain EAGVTQFPSHSVIEKGQTVTLRCDPISGHDNLYWYRRVMGKEIKFLLHFVKESKQDESGMPNNRFLAERTGGTYSTLKVQPAELEDSGVYFCASSQGGHMNTEAFFGQGTRLTVV.

The chain couples TRBV11-2 to TRBJ2-1; 13 bases agree with TRBD2. The CDR3 totals 18 residues. Unmatched junction bases numbered 14, after V lost 5 bases and J lost 7 bases. Per the germline V gene, CDR1 is SGHAT and CDR2 is FQNNGV. This CDR3 reads CASSPPLTSGGFGNEQFF. The CDR3 nucleotides read TGTGCCAGCAGCCCCCCCCTGACTAGCGGGGGGTTTGGAAATGAGCAGTTCTTC.

This rearrangement joins TRBV7-2 to TRBJ2-7; no definite D call. This CDR3 spans 11 amino acids. V was trimmed by 5 bases and J by 3 bases, leaving 5 bases between them. Germline V gives CDR1 SGHTA, CDR2 FQGNSA. The CDR3 region has the DNA TGTGCCAGCAGCCTTATCTACGAGCAGTACTTC. Translating it yields CASSLIYEQYF.

The chain has TRBV30 and TRBJ1-5; TRBD1 agrees at 7 bases. With 3 bases clipped from V and 11 bases from J, the junction kept 13 bases outside the gene matches. Germline CDR1 reads GTSNPN; CDR2 reads SVGIG (reference sequence). The CDR3 has 14 residues. The CDR3 here is CAWSHGGGGQAQHF. In nucleotides, the CDR3 is TGTGCCTGGAGCCATGGGGGCGGCGGACAGGCCCAGCATTTT.

The chain carries TRBV6-5 and TRBJ2-2, with TRBD1 matching 8 bases. CDR3 size: 15 residues. CDR1 and CDR2 (germline): MNHEY, SVGAGI. V shed 5 bases, J shed 6 bases, and the junction held 8 bases outside the gene matches. In DNA, the CDR3 is TGTGCCAGCAGTATCCGACAGGGGTGGGCCGGGGAGCTGTTTTTT. Its protein is CASSIRQGWAGELFF.

The chain employs TRBV7-3 and TRBJ2-1, with a weak D call TRBD2 (5 bases). Per germline, CDR1 SGHTA and CDR2 FQGTGA. The ends were cut back, 4 bases at V and 0 bases at J, with 16 bases in the middle. The CDR3 has 17 residues. The CDR3 DNA is TGTGCCAGCAGCTCCTCGCTAGCAGAAAGCTCCTACAATGAGCAGTTCTTC. Its protein product is CASSSSLAESSYNEQFF.

The rearrangement uses TRBV3-1 (or the pseudogene TRBV3-2) and TRBJ1-6; D possibly corresponds to TRBD1 (5 bases). Germline values: CDR1 LGHDT, CDR2 YNNKEL (reference sequence). The CDR3 covers 15 residues. V dropped 1 base and J dropped 6 bases, with 10 bases sitting between them. The CDR3 region has the DNA TGTGCCAGCAGCCAAGCACAGGCGCCTAATTCACCCCTCCACTTT. This gives the protein CASSQAQAPNSPLHF.

V is TRBV5-1 and J is TRBJ1-1; 9 bases line up with TRBD1. Germline values: CDR1 SGHRS, CDR2 YFSETQ. The ends lost 4 bases at V and 1 base at J; junction bases unmatched: 5. The CDR3 is 15 amino acids. The CDR3 sequence: CASSARDRANTEAFF. The CDR3 DNA reads as TGCGCCAGCAGCGCCCGGGACAGGGCGAACACTGAAGCTTTCTTT.

The V call is TRBV12-3 or TRBV12-4, the J call TRBJ1-1, with unresolved D. The CDR3 runs 12 residues. Trimming took off 5 bases at V and 5 bases at J, with 9 bases between the two ends. The CDR3 sequence: CASSLPLTEAFF. In DNA form, the CDR3 reads TGTGCCAGCAGTCTCCCTCTAACTGAAGCTTTCTTT.